Here is one TCR beta chain with its context. The sample comes from a study of blood T cell repertoires in COVID-19. Study-level background: The origin of the acute and convalescent COVID-19 samples was the United States, Italy and Spain. T cells, B-cell-depleted T cells, or PBMCs provided the cDNA or gDNA that served as material.

V dropped 1 base and J dropped 8 bases, with 16 bases sitting between them. CDR1 and CDR2 from the germline V gene are SGHNT and YYREEE (reference sequence). The CDR3 totals 15 residues. Clones were read by immunoSEQ multiplex PCR, and TCRdb kept only the in-frame ones, dropping some. The data contain about 200,000 clones, around 90% of them singletons. This chain connects TRBV5-4 to TRBJ2-1; D may be TRBD2 (6 bases). Sequencing was carried out using peripheral blood. This TCR was recovered from a man aged 60 to 69 who had recovered from COVID-19. CDR3 region: CASSLPPGAQDEQFF. DNA for the CDR3: TGTGCCAGCAGCTTGCCTCCGGGAGCCCAGGATGAGCAGTTCTTC. Full variable domain (rest looked up from reference TRBV5-4 and TRBJ2-1): ETGVTQSPTHLIKTRGQQVTLRCSSQSGHNTVSWYQQALGQGPQFIFQYYREEENGRGNFPPRFSGLQFPNYSSELNVNALELDDSALYLCASSLPPGAQDEQFFGPGTRLTVL.